This section outlines one T cell receptor beta chain sequence together with its context. CDR1 is DFQATT, CDR2 SNEGSKA, per germline (reference sequence). V was clipped by 6 bases and J by 7 bases, with 15 bases between them. The CDR3 is made up of 12 amino acids. The individuals used as controls were healthy donors who had been matched for both age and sex. TEMRA cells were enriched by FACS, and CD4+ and CD8+ T cells were negatively isolated. RNA totalling roughly 0.5 to 1 ug underwent reverse transcription with random hexamers. The immunoSEQ assay covered 54 Vbeta and 13 Jbeta segments for CDR3. TCRdb fed the immunoSEQ multiplex PCR reads into MiXCR, producing one record per CDR3 protein. The sample yields 110,000 or so distinct CDR3 sequences, 80% to 95% seen once. The data were obtained in a study of CD8 T cells in Susac syndrome.

Sequencing was performed on CD4+ T cells from PBMCs. The clonotype originates from a human donor in good health. This rearrangement joins TRBV20-1 to TRBJ1-1; no definite D call. The CDR3: CSAVRTDHEAFF. DNA for the CDR3: TGCAGTGCCGTACGGACGGACCATGAAGCTTTCTTT.